Listed below are T cell receptor beta chains from one sample, sequenced in a study of cytomegalovirus exposure and HLA in healthy donors. Assay used: immunoSEQ multiplex PCR; TCRdb lists only in-frame clones, some missing. The repertoire holds fewer than 110,000 clones, with about 81% as singletons. Sequences were obtained from PBMCs. The receptors here all came from a man in his forties or fifties in good health and CMV-seronegative. Each CDR3 is given with its conserved first and last residue. The D gene is left open where the match is weak. Size values are once, few and many counts, or a class for expanded clones, and some rows have none.

V	D	J	size	DNA	CDR3
TRBV5-1	NA	TRBJ1-1	NA	TGCGCCAGCAGCTTGGAAACAGGGACAAGACGAAACACTGAAGCTTTCTTT	CASSLETGTRRNTEAFF
TRBV7-8	TRBD2	TRBJ2-2	NA	TGTGCCAGCAGCTTAGCTGGCGGGAGCGGAACCGGGGAGCTGTTTTTT	CASSLAGGSGTGELFF
TRBV7-9	NA	TRBJ2-1	NA	TGTGCCAGCAGCATCAGGGCGGGGACAGCCCGGGGCAATGAGCAGTTCTTC	CASSIRAGTARGNEQFF
TRBV6-5	NA	TRBJ1-3	NA	TGTGCCAGCAGTTTTTCGACAGCGAGCTCTGGAAACACCATATATTTT	CASSFSTASSGNTIYF
TRBV7-9	NA	TRBJ1-1	NA	TGTGCCAGCAGCCCTTCTGGAGGGAGAAACACTGAAGCTTTCTTT	CASSPSGGRNTEAFF
TRBV7-2	NA	TRBJ2-4	NA	TGTGCCAGCAGCTTAGAGCAACCCAGGGCCTTCAAAAACATTCAGTACTTC	CASSLEQPRAFKNIQYF
TRBV2	NA	TRBJ2-7	NA	TGTGCCAGCGGCCTCCGGGTCGAGCAGTACTTC	CASGLRVEQYF
TRBV5-8	TRBD1	TRBJ2-7	NA	TGTGCCAGCAGCTTGGCGGCACAGGGGGACTTC	CASSLAAQGDF
TRBV27	NA	TRBJ2-2	few	TGTGCCAGCCGCTCGGGGTCCAACACCGGGGAGCTGTTTTTT	CASRSGSNTGELFF
TRBV4-2	NA	TRBJ2-7	once	TGTGCCAGCAGCCCCCTTCAGGCTAGCGACTCCTACGAGCAGTACTTC	CASSPLQASDSYEQYF
TRBV28	TRBD1	TRBJ2-1	few	TGTGCCAGCAGGGGGACCCGGGACAGGGGGCATGAGCAGTTCTTC	CASRGTRDRGHEQFF
TRBV25-1	TRBD1	TRBJ2-7	NA	TGTGCCAGCGAGGACAGGGTGAGGGGTCGGCAGTACTTC	CASEDRVRGRQYF
TRBV9	NA	TRBJ1-5	NA	TGTGCCAGCAGCGTAGGTCCAGGGGATCAGCCCCAGCATTTT	CASSVGPGDQPQHF
TRBV5-6	TRBD1	TRBJ1-2	once	TGTGCCAGCAGCTTGAGCGACAGGGATATCTATGGCTACACCTTC	CASSLSDRDIYGYTF
TRBV6-1	TRBD2	TRBJ2-3	NA	TGTGCCAGCACGCCACTAGCGGGATCCACAGATACGCAGTATTTT	CASTPLAGSTDTQYF
TRBV4-2	NA	TRBJ1-1	NA	TGTGCCAGCAGCCAAGATTCGGGGGGGGTTGACACTGAAGCTTTCTTT	CASSQDSGGVDTEAFF
TRBV4-3	TRBD1	TRBJ1-1	few	TGCGCCAGCAGCCAAGGGGGGACAGCTGAAGCTTTCTTT	CASSQGGTAEAFF
TRBV6-1	TRBD1	TRBJ2-7	NA	TGTGCCAGCAGTGCTCAGGGGGCCTACGAGCAGTACTTC	CASSAQGAYEQYF
TRBV5-1	NA	TRBJ1-2	once	TGCGCCAGCAGCTTGGAAGCAGGTTCGTGGATCTACACCTTC	CASSLEAGSWIYTF
TRBV4-1	TRBD2	TRBJ2-5	NA	TGCGCCAGCAGCCAAGGTCCTAGCGGGAATAGAGAGACCCAGTACTTC	CASSQGPSGNRETQYF
TRBV2	TRBD1	TRBJ2-7	NA	TGTGCCAGTGGGACAGGAGACGAGCAGTACTTC	CASGTGDEQYF
TRBV2	TRBD1	TRBJ1-1	NA	TGTGCCAGCAGGAGACGGACAGGCGGGGAGAACACTGAAGCTTTCTTT	CASRRRTGGENTEAFF
TRBV6-1	TRBD1	TRBJ1-2	NA	TGTGCCAGCAGTGAGGGACAGCTCCCTTATGGCTACACCTTC	CASSEGQLPYGYTF
TRBV5-1	TRBD2	TRBJ2-1	NA	TGCGCCAGCAGCTTGGTTCCTAGCGGGGGGAATGAGCAGTTCTTC	CASSLVPSGGNEQFF
TRBV5-1	NA	TRBJ1-1	NA	TGCGCCAGCAGCTCCGAGGGGAACAGGGATTGGGCGAACACTGAAGCTTTCTTT	CASSSEGNRDWANTEAFF
TRBV6-5	TRBD1	TRBJ2-7	NA	TGTGCCAGCACCGGGGACAGGGACTACGAGCAGTACTTC	CASTGDRDYEQYF
TRBV2	NA	TRBJ1-2	NA	TGTGCCAGCAGTACTACCGGGACATACTATGGCTACACCTTC	CASSTTGTYYGYTF
TRBV19	TRBD1	TRBJ1-5	NA	TGTGCCAGTAGTTGGACAGGGGGCCAGCCCCAGCATTTT	CASSWTGGQPQHF
TRBV5-4	TRBD1	TRBJ2-7	NA	TGTGCCAGCAGCCTGCGACAGGGAGACGAGCAGTACTTC	CASSLRQGDEQYF
TRBV6-1	NA	TRBJ1-1	few	TGTGCCAGCAGTGAAGACCCCGCCACCCCGGGGGCTTTCTTT	CASSEDPATPGAFF
TRBV6-6	TRBD1	TRBJ2-7	once	TGTGCCAGCAGTTACCCTACGACAGGGGGCGCGAACGAGCAGTACTTC	CASSYPTTGGANEQYF
TRBV7-9	NA	TRBJ1-2	NA	TGTGCCAGCAGCTTGCCCGAAACAGGGTCTCAGCACTATGGCTACACCTTC	CASSLPETGSQHYGYTF
TRBV5-8	TRBD2	TRBJ2-7	NA	TGTGCCAGCAGCAGACTACAGGTCGCGGGAGGCGAGCAGTACTTC	CASSRLQVAGGEQYF
TRBV6-1	NA	TRBJ1-5	few	TGTGCCAGCAGTGCCGGGATGGCAGTTAGCAATCAGCCCCAGCATTTT	CASSAGMAVSNQPQHF
TRBV7-3	NA	TRBJ1-1	NA	TGTGCCAGCAGCTCAACACCGGGACTGAAAGCTTTCTTT	CASSSTPGLKAFF
TRBV19	NA	TRBJ1-5	NA	TGTGCCAGTAGTATAGTCTCTCGACACCAACATTTT	CASSIVSRHQHF
TRBV4-1	TRBD1	TRBJ1-2	NA	TGCGCCAGCAGCCAAGATGGAGCAGGGGGCAACTATGGCTACACCTTC	CASSQDGAGGNYGYTF
TRBV6-1	NA	TRBJ1-1	NA	TGTGCCAGCGCAAGGGGGAACACTGAAGCTTTCTTT	CASARGNTEAFF
TRBV7-6	NA	TRBJ2-1	NA	TGTGCCAGCAGCTTAAGGACAGCCTACAATGAGCAGTTCTTC	CASSLRTAYNEQFF
TRBV7-2	NA	TRBJ1-1	NA	TGTGCCAGCAGCTTGGCCCCGACAGAGAACACTGAAGCTTTCTTT	CASSLAPTENTEAFF
TRBV9	NA	TRBJ2-1	NA	TGTGCCAGCAGCGTAGGGGGAGGCCCCTACAATGAGCAGTTCTTC	CASSVGGGPYNEQFF
TRBV28	NA	TRBJ1-5	few	TGTGCCAGCAGTCAAACCCGGACAGTTCCGAGCAATCAGCCCCAGCATTTT	CASSQTRTVPSNQPQHF
TRBV19	TRBD1	TRBJ1-5	NA	TGTGCCAGCGGACAGGGGGGCTATAGCAATCAGCCCCAGCATTTT	CASGQGGYSNQPQHF
TRBV6-6	TRBD1	TRBJ1-2	NA	TGTGCCAGCAGTTCCTACAGGGGCGACGGCTACACCTTC	CASSSYRGDGYTF
TRBV5-1	TRBD1	TRBJ2-2	NA	TGCGCCAGCAATATTTTTCCCGGGACAGCGAATGTTGTGGGGGAGCTGTTTTTT	CASNIFPGTANVVGELFF
TRBV7-8	TRBD1	TRBJ1-1	NA	TGTGCCAGCAGCCCGGGTCGACAGGGTTCCACTGAAGCTTTCTTT	CASSPGRQGSTEAFF
TRBV11-2	NA	TRBJ2-6	few	TGTGCCAGCACCCTCCGGGTCAGTAGATCAGGGGCCAACGTCCTGACTTTC	CASTLRVSRSGANVLTF
TRBV29-1	TRBD1	TRBJ1-1	NA	TGCAGCGTCTCGAGACAGGGGAACACTGAAGCTTTCTTT	CSVSRQGNTEAFF
TRBV28	TRBD1	TRBJ2-7	NA	TGTGCCAGCAGTTTAAGGAAGACAGGGACCTACGAGCAGTACTTC	CASSLRKTGTYEQYF
TRBV2	NA	TRBJ1-1	NA	TGTGCCAGCAGGAGGGCTGGGGAGAGGACTGAAGCTTTCTTT	CASRRAGERTEAFF
TRBV5-1	NA	TRBJ2-5	NA	TGCGCCAGCAGCTCACAGGGAAGGGAGACCCAGTACTTC	CASSSQGRETQYF